Each of the 12 T cell receptor beta chains below was sequenced from the same sample in a study of cytomegalovirus exposure and HLA in healthy donors. The PCR employed 60 Vbeta primers together with 13 Jbeta primers. Repertoires were generated with immunoSEQ multiplex PCR, while TCRdb's copy carries only in-frame clones and drops some. This table has around 150,000 clones, roughly four fifths appearing once. The sample was PBMCs. These receptors all come from a man in his forties in good health and CMV-seronegative.

V is TRBV7-8 and J is TRBJ1-4; D is unclear. The ends were cut back, 5 bases at V and 0 bases at J, with 16 bases in the middle. The CDR3 has 17 residues. Germline V gene data show CDR1 as SGHVS and CDR2 as FQNEAQ. The CDR3 sequence: CASSIRPPRATNEKLFF. The CDR3 DNA follows: TGTGCCAGCAGCATAAGACCGCCGAGGGCAACTAATGAAAAACTGTTTTTT.

The chain uses TRBV27 and TRBJ1-2; D is uncertain. The CDR3 runs 14 residues. Per the germline V gene, CDR1 is MNHEY and CDR2 is SMNVEV (reference sequence). V was trimmed by 3 bases and J by 0 bases, leaving 8 bases between them. The CDR3 is CASSFGGANYGYTF. The CDR3 DNA sequence: TGTGCCAGCAGTTTTGGTGGAGCTAACTATGGCTACACCTTC.

The DNA for the CDR3 is TGTGCCTGGACCACGGGTCAAGAGACCCAGTACTTC. Amino acid sequence: CAWTTGQETQYF. The V call is TRBV30, the J call TRBJ2-5; D uncertain. CDR1 and CDR2 (germline): GTSNPN, SVGIG (reference sequence). V was shortened by 4 bases and J by 2 bases, with 8 bases between the two germline ends. The CDR3 runs 12 residues.

This clone was observed a few times. V is TRBV6-6 and J is TRBJ1-3; 7 nucleotides line up with TRBD1. The CDR3 has 15 amino acids. Trimming cost V 4 bases and J 3 bases; bases outside gene matches: 6. CDR1 and CDR2 from the germline V gene are MNHNY and SVGAGI (reference sequence). The CDR3 here is CASSSTGDFGNTIYF. The CDR3 DNA follows: TGTGCCAGCAGTTCTACAGGGGATTTTGGAAACACCATATATTTT.

This rearrangement joins TRBV4-3 to TRBJ2-5, with a tentative D call TRBD2 (5 bases). The DNA end is more similar to TRBJ2-7, so the J call may be wrong. The V gene's germline CDR1 is LGHNA and CDR2 YSLEER. This CDR3 comprises 14 residues. Here the CDR3 DNA reads TGCGCCAGCAGCCAAGATCGGGCGGGCTTCGAGCAGTACTTC. Its protein product is CASSQDRAGFEQYF.

This chain links TRBV27 with TRBJ2-1, with D perhaps matching TRBD1 (6 bases). Trimming took off 1 base at V and 9 bases at J, with 16 bases between the two ends. Per germline, CDR1 MNHEY and CDR2 SMNVEV (reference sequence). The CDR3 loop spans 15 amino acids. CDR3 bases: TGTGCCAGCAGTTTATTGGGGGCCGGGATTTCTGAGCAGTTCTTC. This encodes CASSLLGAGISEQFF.

This chain connects TRBV7-9 to TRBJ2-5; 8 bases agree with TRBD1. V lost 4 bases to trimming and J lost 3 bases; unmatched junction nucleotides: 4. The CDR3 covers 14 residues. CDR1 is SEHNR and CDR2 is FQNEAQ in the germline V gene (reference sequence). CDR3 loop: CASSSTGGKETQYF. DNA for the CDR3: TGTGCCAGCAGCTCCACAGGGGGGAAAGAGACCCAGTACTTC.

The chain uses TRBV5-1 and TRBJ1-4, with 7 bases that match TRBD1. This CDR3 has 15 amino acids. Germline CDR1 is SGHRS and CDR2 is YFSETQ. Unmatched junction bases numbered 2, after V lost 0 bases and J lost 3 bases. As DNA, the CDR3 is TGCGCCAGCAGCTTGGGCAGGGGGTCTAATGAAAAACTGTTTTTT. This gives the protein CASSLGRGSNEKLFF.

The table lists this clone with a few counts. The genes are TRBV19 and TRBJ2-6; the D gene is possibly TRBD2 (5 bases). The CDR3 spans 17 residues. Trimming pared 5 bases from V and 4 bases from J, leaving 18 bases between. From germline, CDR1 is LNHDA and CDR2 SQIVND (reference sequence). The DNA for the CDR3 is TGTGCCAGTAGTCCCCGAATCGGGGTAGGAGGGGCCAACGTCCTGACTTTC. The encoded protein is CASSPRIGVGGANVLTF.

This clone was observed a handful of times. The chain employs TRBV28 and TRBJ2-1, with 8 bases that match TRBD1. This CDR3 is 14 amino acids long. Germline V lookup: CDR1 MDHEN, CDR2 SYDVKM. The J segment lost 7 bases and the V segment lost 3 bases, leaving 5 bases of the junction unmatched. CDR3 nucleotides: TGTGCCAGCAGTTTGGCAGGGGGCGGGAATGAGCAGTTCTTC. Translation gives CASSLAGGGNEQFF.

The gene calls are TRBV28 and TRBJ2-7, with 9 bases fitting TRBD1. The V gene's germline CDR1 is MDHEN and CDR2 SYDVKM. The CDR3 has 13 residues. The V and J ends lost 7 bases and 5 bases, in that order; junction bases with no gene match: 6. In DNA, the CDR3 is TGTGCCAGCACCGGGACAGGGATCAACGAGCAGTACTTC. Its translation: CASTGTGINEQYF. The variable domain in full, with the rest retrieved from reference TRBV28 and TRBJ2-7, is DVKVTQSSRYLVKRTGEKVFLECVQDMDHENMFWYRQDPGLGLRLIYFSYDVKMKEKGDIPEGYSVSREKKERFSLILESASTNQTSMYLCASTGTGINEQYFGPGTRLTVT.

This clone was seen a few times. The chain is built from TRBV30 and TRBJ1-1, with a tentative D call TRBD1 (5 bases). CDR3 length: 15 amino acids. Per the germline V gene, CDR1 is GTSNPN and CDR2 is SVGIG (reference sequence). V gave up 1 base and J gave up 3 bases, with 15 bases separating them. The CDR3 nucleotides read TGTGCCTGGAGTGAACTCTGGAGGGGTCACACTGAAGCTTTCTTT. Amino acids: CAWSELWRGHTEAFF.